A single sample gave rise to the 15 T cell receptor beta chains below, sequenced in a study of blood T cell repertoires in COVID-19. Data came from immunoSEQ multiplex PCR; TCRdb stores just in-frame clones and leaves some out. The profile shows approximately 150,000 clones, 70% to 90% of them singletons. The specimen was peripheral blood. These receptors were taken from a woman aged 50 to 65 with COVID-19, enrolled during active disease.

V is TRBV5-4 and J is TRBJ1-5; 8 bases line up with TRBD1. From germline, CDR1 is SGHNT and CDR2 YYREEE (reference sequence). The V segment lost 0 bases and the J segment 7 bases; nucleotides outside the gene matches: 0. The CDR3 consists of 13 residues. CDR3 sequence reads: CASSLDRGQPQHF. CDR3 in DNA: TGTGCCAGCAGCTTGGACAGGGGGCAGCCCCAGCATTTT.

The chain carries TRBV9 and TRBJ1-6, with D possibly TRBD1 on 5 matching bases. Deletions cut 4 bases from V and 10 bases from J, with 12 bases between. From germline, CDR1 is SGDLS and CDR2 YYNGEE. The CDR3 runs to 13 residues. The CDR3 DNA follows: TGTGCCAGCAGCACTCAGGACACCTCACCCCTCCACTTT. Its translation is CASSTQDTSPLHF. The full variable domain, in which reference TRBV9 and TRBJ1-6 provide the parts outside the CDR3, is DSGVTQTPKHLITATGQRVTLRCSPRSGDLSVYWYQQSLDQGLQFLIQYYNGEERAKGNILERFSAQQFPDLHSELNLSSLELGDSALYFCASSTQDTSPLHFGNGTRLTVT.

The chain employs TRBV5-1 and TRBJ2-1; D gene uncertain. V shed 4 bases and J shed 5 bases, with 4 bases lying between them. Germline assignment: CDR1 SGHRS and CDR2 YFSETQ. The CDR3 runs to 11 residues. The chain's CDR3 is CASSQNNEQFF. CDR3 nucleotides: TGCGCCAGCAGCCAAAACAATGAGCAGTTCTTC.

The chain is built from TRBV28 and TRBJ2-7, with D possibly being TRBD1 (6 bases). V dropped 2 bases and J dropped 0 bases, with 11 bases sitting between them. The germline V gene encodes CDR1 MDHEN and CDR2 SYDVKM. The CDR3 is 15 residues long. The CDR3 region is CASSLGQPISYEQYF. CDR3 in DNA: TGTGCCAGCAGTTTAGGACAGCCGATCTCCTACGAGCAGTACTTC.

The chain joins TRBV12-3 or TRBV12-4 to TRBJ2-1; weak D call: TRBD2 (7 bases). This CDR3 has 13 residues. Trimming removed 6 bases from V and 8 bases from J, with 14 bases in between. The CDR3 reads CASSPGGPDEQFF. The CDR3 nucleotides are TGTGCCAGCAGCCCCGGGGGGCCCGATGAGCAGTTCTTC.

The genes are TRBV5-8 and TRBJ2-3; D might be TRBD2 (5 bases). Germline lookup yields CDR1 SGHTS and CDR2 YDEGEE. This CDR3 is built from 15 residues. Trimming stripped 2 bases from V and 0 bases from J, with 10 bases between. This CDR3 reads CASSFSDSSTDTQYF. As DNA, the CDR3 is TGTGCCAGCAGCTTTTCGGACTCTAGCACAGATACGCAGTATTTT.

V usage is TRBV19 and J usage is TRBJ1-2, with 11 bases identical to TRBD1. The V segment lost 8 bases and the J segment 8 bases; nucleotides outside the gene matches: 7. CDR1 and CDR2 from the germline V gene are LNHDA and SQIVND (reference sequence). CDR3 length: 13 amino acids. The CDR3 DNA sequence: TGTGCCAGTTTGACCGGGACAGGGGGAGGCTACACCTTC. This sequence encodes CASLTGTGGGYTF.

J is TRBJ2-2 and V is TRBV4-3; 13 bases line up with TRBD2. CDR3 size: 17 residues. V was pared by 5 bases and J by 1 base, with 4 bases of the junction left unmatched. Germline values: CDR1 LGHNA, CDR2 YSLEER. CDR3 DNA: TGCGCCAGCAGCTCGAGACTAGCGGGGGGGAACACCGGGGAGCTGTTTTTT. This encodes CASSSRLAGGNTGELFF.

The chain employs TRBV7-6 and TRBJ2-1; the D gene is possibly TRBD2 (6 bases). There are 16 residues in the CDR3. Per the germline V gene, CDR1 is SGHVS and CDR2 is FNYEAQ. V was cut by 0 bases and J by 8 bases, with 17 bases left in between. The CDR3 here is CASSLAVGGRLDEQFF. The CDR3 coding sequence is TGTGCCAGCAGCTTAGCGGTGGGGGGAAGACTCGATGAGCAGTTCTTC.

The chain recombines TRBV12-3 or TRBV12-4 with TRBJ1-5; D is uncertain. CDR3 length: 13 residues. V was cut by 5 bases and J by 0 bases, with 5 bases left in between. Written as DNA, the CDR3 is TGTGCCAGCAGTGGACTTAGCAATCAGCCCCAGCATTTT. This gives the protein CASSGLSNQPQHF.

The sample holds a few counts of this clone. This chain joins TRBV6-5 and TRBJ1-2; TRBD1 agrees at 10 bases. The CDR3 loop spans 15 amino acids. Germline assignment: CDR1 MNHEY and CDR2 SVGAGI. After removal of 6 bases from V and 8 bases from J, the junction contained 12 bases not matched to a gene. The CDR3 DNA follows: TGTGCCAGCAGCTCCGGGACAGGGGCTTTCGGCGGCTACACCTTC. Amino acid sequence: CASSSGTGAFGGYTF.

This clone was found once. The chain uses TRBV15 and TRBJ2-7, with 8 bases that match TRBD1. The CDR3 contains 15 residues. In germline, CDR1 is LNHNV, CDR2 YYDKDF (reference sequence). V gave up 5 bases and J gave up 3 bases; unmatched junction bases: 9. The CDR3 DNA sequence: TGTGCCACCAGCTCCACCGGGACAGGACTCTACGAGCAGTACTTC. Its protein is CATSSTGTGLYEQYF.

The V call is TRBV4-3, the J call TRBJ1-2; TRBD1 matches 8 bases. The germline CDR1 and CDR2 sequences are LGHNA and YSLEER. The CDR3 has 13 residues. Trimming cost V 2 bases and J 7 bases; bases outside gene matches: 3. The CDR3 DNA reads TGCGCCAGCAGCCAATCTGGACAGGGTGGCTACACCTTC. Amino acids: CASSQSGQGGYTF.

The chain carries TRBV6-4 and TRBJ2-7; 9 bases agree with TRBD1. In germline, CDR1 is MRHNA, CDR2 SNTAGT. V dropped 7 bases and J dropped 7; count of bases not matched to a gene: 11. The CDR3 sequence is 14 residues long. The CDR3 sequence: CASNLGTGNIEQYF. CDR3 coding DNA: TGTGCCAGCAATCTGGGGACAGGGAATATAGAGCAGTACTTC.

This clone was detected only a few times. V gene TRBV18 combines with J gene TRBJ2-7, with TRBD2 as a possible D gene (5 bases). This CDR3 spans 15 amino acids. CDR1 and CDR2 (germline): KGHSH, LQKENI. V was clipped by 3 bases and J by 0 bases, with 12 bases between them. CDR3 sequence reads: CASSPQEAISYEQYF. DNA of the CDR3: TGTGCCAGCTCACCTCAGGAGGCGATCTCCTACGAGCAGTACTTC.